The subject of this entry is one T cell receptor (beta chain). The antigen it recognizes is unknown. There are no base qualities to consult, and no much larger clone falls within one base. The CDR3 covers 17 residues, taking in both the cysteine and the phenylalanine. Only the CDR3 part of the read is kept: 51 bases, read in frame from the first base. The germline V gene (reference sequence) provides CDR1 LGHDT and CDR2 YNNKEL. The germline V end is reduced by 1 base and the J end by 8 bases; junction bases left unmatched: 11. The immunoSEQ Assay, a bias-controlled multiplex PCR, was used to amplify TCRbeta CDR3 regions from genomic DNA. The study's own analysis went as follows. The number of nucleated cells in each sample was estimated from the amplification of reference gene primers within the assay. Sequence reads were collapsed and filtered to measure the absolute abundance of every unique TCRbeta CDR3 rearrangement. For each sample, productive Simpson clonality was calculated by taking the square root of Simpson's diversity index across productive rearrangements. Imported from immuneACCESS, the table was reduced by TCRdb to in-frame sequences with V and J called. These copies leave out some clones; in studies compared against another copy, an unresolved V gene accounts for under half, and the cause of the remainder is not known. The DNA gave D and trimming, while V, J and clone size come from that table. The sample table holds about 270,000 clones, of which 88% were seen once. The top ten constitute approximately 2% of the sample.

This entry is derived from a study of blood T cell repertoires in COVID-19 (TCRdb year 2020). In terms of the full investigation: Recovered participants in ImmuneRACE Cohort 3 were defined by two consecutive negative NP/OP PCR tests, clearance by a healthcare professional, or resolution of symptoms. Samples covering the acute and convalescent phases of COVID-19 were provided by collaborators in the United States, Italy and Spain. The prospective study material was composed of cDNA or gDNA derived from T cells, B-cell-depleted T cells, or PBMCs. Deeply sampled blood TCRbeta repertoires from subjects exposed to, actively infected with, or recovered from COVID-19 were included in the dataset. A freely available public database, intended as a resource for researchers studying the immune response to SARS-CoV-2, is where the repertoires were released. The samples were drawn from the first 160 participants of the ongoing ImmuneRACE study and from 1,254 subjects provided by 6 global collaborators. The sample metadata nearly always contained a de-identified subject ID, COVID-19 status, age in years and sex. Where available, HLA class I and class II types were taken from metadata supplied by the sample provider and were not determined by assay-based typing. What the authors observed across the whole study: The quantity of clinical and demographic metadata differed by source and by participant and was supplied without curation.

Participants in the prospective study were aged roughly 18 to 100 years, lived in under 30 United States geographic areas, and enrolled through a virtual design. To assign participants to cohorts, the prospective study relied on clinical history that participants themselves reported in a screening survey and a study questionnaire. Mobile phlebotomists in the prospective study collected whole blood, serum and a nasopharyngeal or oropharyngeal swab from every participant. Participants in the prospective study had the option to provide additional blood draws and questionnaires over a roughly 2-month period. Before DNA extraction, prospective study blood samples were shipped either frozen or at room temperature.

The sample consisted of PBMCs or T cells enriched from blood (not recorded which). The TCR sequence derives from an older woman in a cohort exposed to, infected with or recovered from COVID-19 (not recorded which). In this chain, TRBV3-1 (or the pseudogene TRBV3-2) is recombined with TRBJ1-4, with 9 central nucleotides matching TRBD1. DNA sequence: TGTGCCAGCAGCCAAGTTGCGGGACAGGGATTTGAAGAAAAACTGTTTTTT. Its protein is CASSQVAGQGFEEKLFF.